The 31 T cell receptor beta chains below come from one sample, sequenced in a study of cytomegalovirus exposure and HLA in healthy donors. The PCR ran on 60 Vbeta and 13 Jbeta primers. The repertoire was sequenced with immunoSEQ multiplex PCR; TCRdb's copy has only in-frame clones and lacks some. The sample has 140,000 to 150,000 clones; 73% are singletons. The sample consisted of PBMCs. These receptors were taken from a woman aged 18 to 35 in good health and CMV-seronegative.

The chain joins TRBV20-1 to TRBJ1-2; D gene uncertain. The CDR3 has 10 residues. The V gene lost 3 bases and the J gene lost 3 bases, with 2 bases spanning the gap. Germline CDR1 and CDR2: DFQATT and SNEGSKA (reference sequence). The CDR3 here is CSASDYGYTF. In DNA, the CDR3 is TGCAGTGCTAGCGACTATGGCTACACCTTC.

In its sample, this clone was seen a few times. The chain employs TRBV9 and TRBJ2-1; TRBD2 matches 8 bases. Germline V gene sequence: CDR1 SGDLS, CDR2 YYNGEE. The V and J ends lost 4 bases and 7 bases, in that order; junction bases with no gene match: 10. The CDR3 has 15 residues. DNA of the CDR3: TGTGCCAGCAGCCTCTTAGCGGGAATTGAAAATGAGCAGTTCTTC. This gives the protein CASSLLAGIENEQFF.

The CDR3, as DNA: TGTGCCAGCAGCCTCCAAACAGGGTTCGCCTACACTGAAGCTTTCTTT. Its translation: CASSLQTGFAYTEAFF. The rearrangement links TRBV11-3 to TRBJ1-1; possible D gene TRBD1, 6 bases. This CDR3 is 16 amino acids long. Germline CDR1 SGHNT, CDR2 YENEEA. V gave up 5 bases and J gave up 3 bases, with 19 bases separating them.

The chain joins TRBV7-9 to TRBJ2-1; possible D gene TRBD1, 5 bases. Trimming shortened V by 8 bases and J by 0 bases, and 14 bases separated the two germline ends. The CDR3 has 15 amino acids. Germline loops: CDR1 SEHNR, CDR2 FQNEAQ (reference sequence). The CDR3 here is CASLNQGYSYNEQFF. Written as DNA, the CDR3 is TGTGCCAGCCTAAACCAGGGTTACTCCTACAATGAGCAGTTCTTC.

The chain is built from TRBV27 and TRBJ1-1; no definite D call. CDR3 size: 15 residues. Per germline, CDR1 MNHEY and CDR2 SMNVEV (reference sequence). V gave up 3 bases and J gave up 0 bases, with 11 bases separating them. This CDR3 is CASSFGGAMNTEAFF. The CDR3 bases are TGTGCCAGCAGTTTTGGAGGAGCAATGAACACTGAAGCTTTCTTT.

This chain links TRBV5-1 with TRBJ2-7; the match to TRBD2 covers 7 bases. The CDR3 runs to 16 residues. V dropped 5 bases and J dropped 2; count of bases not matched to a gene: 13. Germline V gene lookup returns CDR1 SGHRS and CDR2 YFSETQ. The CDR3 loop reads CASSHSGTTPPYEQYF. CDR3 DNA sequence: TGCGCCAGCAGTCATTCCGGGACTACGCCTCCCTACGAGCAGTACTTC.

The J gene is TRBJ1-4, the V gene TRBV7-9; 7 nucleotides align to TRBD1. This CDR3 contains 14 residues. Unmatched junction bases numbered 7, after V lost 4 bases and J lost 8 bases. The V gene's germline CDR1 is SEHNR and CDR2 FQNEAQ (reference sequence). Written as DNA, the CDR3 is TGTGCCAGCAGCTCCTCAGGGGGGCGGGAAAAACTGTTTTTT. This translates into CASSSSGGREKLFF.

The CDR3 region has the DNA TGTGCCAGCAGCCTAGGGAGCGGGTTCTCCTACGAGCAGTACGTC. This sequence encodes CASSLGSGFSYEQYV. V gene TRBV7-2 combines with J gene TRBJ2-7; TRBD2 is a possible D gene (6 bases). This CDR3 comprises 15 residues. V lost 5 bases, J lost 0 bases, and 14 bases lay in between. Germline V lookup: CDR1 SGHTA, CDR2 FQGNSA.

CDR3 amino acids: CASKAGLGDSPLHF. The CDR3 nucleotides read TGTGCCAGCAAGGCAGGTCTGGGAGATTCACCCCTCCACTTT. This chain links TRBV6-6 with TRBJ1-6; no clear D. V shed 7 bases and J shed 8 bases, with 15 bases lying between them. The CDR3 consists of 14 residues. CDR1 and CDR2 (germline): MNHNY, SVGAGI (reference sequence).

This chain joins TRBV5-6 and TRBJ1-5; no definite D call. This CDR3 contains 13 residues. The germline V and J ends were trimmed by 3 bases and 4 bases, with 8 bases remaining between them. Germline values: CDR1 SGHDT, CDR2 YYEEEE. This CDR3 is CASSYNRNQPQHF. The CDR3 nucleotides are TGTGCCAGCAGCTATAACAGAAATCAGCCCCAGCATTTT.

The rearrangement joins TRBV6-1 to TRBJ1-2; weak D call: TRBD1 (6 bases). Germline V CDR1 and CDR2: MNHNS, SASEGT. The CDR3 runs 15 residues. Trimming removed 3 bases from V and 5 bases from J, with 16 bases in between. The CDR3 sequence: CASSEGHQWRYGYTF. In DNA form, the CDR3 reads TGTGCCAGCAGTGAGGGACATCAATGGAGGTATGGCTACACCTTC.

The J gene is TRBJ1-1, the V gene TRBV7-4, with D hard to call. CDR3 length: 12 amino acids. V lost 2 bases and J lost 7, with 8 bases in between. The V gene's germline CDR1 is SGHVT and CDR2 SQSDAQ. CDR3 DNA: TGTGCCAGCAGCTTAATGGGAGATGAAGCTTTCTTT. This sequence encodes CASSLMGDEAFF.

This sequence joins TRBV7-9 and TRBJ1-2, with D possibly matching TRBD1 (6 bases). Per the germline V gene, CDR1 is SEHNR and CDR2 is FQNEAQ (reference sequence). The CDR3 consists of 16 residues. V lost 4 bases and J lost 6, with 21 bases in between. The CDR3 loop is CASSYGSGTPEDGYTF. The CDR3 DNA follows: TGTGCCAGCAGCTACGGTTCCGGGACACCCGAGGATGGCTACACCTTC.

This chain links TRBV6-5 with TRBJ2-1; TRBD2 aligns across 11 bases. V gave up 0 bases and J gave up 6 bases; unmatched junction bases: 4. Germline loops: CDR1 MNHEY, CDR2 SVGAGI. This CDR3 spans 16 amino acids. CDR3 in amino acids: CASSYSRLAGGNEQFF. The CDR3 DNA is TGTGCCAGCAGTTACTCGCGGCTAGCGGGAGGCAATGAGCAGTTCTTC.

Details on this clone: The same CDR3 can be traced to other DNA sequences in this sample. V gene TRBV18 combines with J gene TRBJ2-3; TRBD2 might be the D (6 bases). Trimming shortened V by 2 bases and J by 2 bases, and 8 bases separated the two germline ends. This CDR3 has 14 amino acids. Germline CDR1 and CDR2: KGHSH and LQKENI. CDR3 sequence reads: CASSPASVTDTQYF. CDR3 bases: TGTGCCAGCTCACCAGCTAGCGTCACAGATACGCAGTATTTT.

This clone was detected only a few times. The chain couples TRBV7-9 to TRBJ2-3; D is possibly TRBD1 (5 bases). Looked up from germline, CDR1 is SEHNR and CDR2 is FQNEAQ (reference sequence). V shed 3 bases and J shed 0 bases, with 16 bases lying between them. The CDR3 is made up of 17 amino acids. The DNA of the CDR3 is TGTGCCAGCAGCTTCCCCTCCCAGGGCCCTAGCACAGATACGCAGTATTTT. Protein: CASSFPSQGPSTDTQYF.

CDR3 nucleotides: TGCGCCAGCAGCTTGAATACAGGGGAGAGGGTCACAGATACGCAGTATTTT. Translation: CASSLNTGERVTDTQYF. This chain joins TRBV5-1 and TRBJ2-3; 7 bases are shared with TRBD1. The CDR3 is 17 amino acids. Germline V CDR1 and CDR2: SGHRS, YFSETQ. The V segment lost 1 base and the J segment 2 bases; nucleotides outside the gene matches: 10.

The genes are TRBV10-1 and TRBJ2-2; no definite D call. Germline V CDR1 and CDR2: WNHNN, SYGVQD (reference sequence). The CDR3 is 16 amino acids. The V end was cut by 6 bases, the J end by 3 bases, with 17 bases between. CDR3 amino acids: CASSETARLYTGELFF. CDR3 DNA: TGCGCCAGCAGCGAAACTGCCCGATTGTACACCGGGGAGCTGTTTTTT.

A word on this clone: Additional DNA sequences in this sample encode the identical CDR3. The CDR3 coding sequence is TGTGCCAGCAGCACAAGACAGACCGGACAGGGCGGCTACACCTTC. It is translated as CASSTRQTGQGGYTF. The rearrangement joins TRBV7-2 to TRBJ1-2; the match to TRBD1 covers 8 bases. V trimming: 5 bases; J trimming: 8 bases; junction bases outside the gene matches: 13. CDR1 is SGHTA and CDR2 is FQGNSA in the germline V gene. The CDR3 runs 15 residues. Supplemented by reference TRBV7-2 and TRBJ1-2, the full variable domain reads GAGVSQSPSNKVTEKGKDVELRCDPISGHTALYWYRQSLGQGLEFLIYFQGNSAPDKSGLPSDRFSAERTGGSVSTLTIQRTQQEDSAVYLCASSTRQTGQGGYTFGSGTRLTVV.

CDR3 sequence (DNA): TGTTCCAGCAGTTCGGGAGCCTACGAGCAGTACGTC. Protein: CSSSSGAYEQYV. J is TRBJ2-7 and V is TRBV7-9; tentative D call: TRBD2 (6 bases). This CDR3 comprises 12 residues. The germline gives CDR1 SEHNR, CDR2 FQNEAQ (reference sequence).

The chain joins TRBV4-1 to TRBJ2-3; 9 nucleotides line up with TRBD2. There are 16 residues in the CDR3. With 2 bases clipped from V and 3 bases from J, the junction kept 6 bases outside the gene matches. CDR1 and CDR2 from the germline V gene are MGHRA and YSYEKL. CDR3 sequence reads: CASSQMAGGITDTQYF. The CDR3 coding sequence is TGCGCCAGCAGCCAAATGGCGGGGGGGATAACAGATACGCAGTATTTT.

The chain combines TRBV27 with TRBJ1-1; the match to TRBD1 covers 12 bases. There are 14 residues in the CDR3. The J segment lost 10 bases and the V segment lost 2 bases, leaving 5 bases of the junction unmatched. The germline V gene has CDR1 MNHEY and CDR2 SMNVEV (reference sequence). CDR3 bases: TGTGCCAGCAGTTTAAGGGGGACAGGGGGCCGAGCTTTCTTT. Protein: CASSLRGTGGRAFF.

This sequence joins TRBV5-6 and TRBJ2-2; tentative D call: TRBD1 (7 bases). The V end was cut by 1 base, the J end by 6 bases, with 16 bases between. Germline assignment: CDR1 SGHDT and CDR2 YYEEEE. The CDR3 consists of 16 residues. For the CDR3, the DNA is TGTGCCAGCAGCTTGAAGGGGGCCTGGGAGGCCGGGGAGCTGTTTTTT. Translated, it gives CASSLKGAWEAGELFF.

The chain links TRBV5-4 to TRBJ1-2; D is perhaps TRBD1 (6 bases). This CDR3 comprises 17 residues. The V gene lost 2 bases and the J gene lost 3 bases, with 20 bases spanning the gap. Germline V gene data show CDR1 as SGHNT and CDR2 as YYREEE (reference sequence). CDR3 loop: CASSLALGKGGDYGYTF. The CDR3 nucleotides read TGTGCCAGCAGCTTAGCCCTCGGTAAAGGGGGGGACTATGGCTACACCTTC.

In the case of this clone: One end of the junction varies from germline; a read error may be responsible. The J gene is TRBJ1-4, the V gene TRBV2, with 7 nucleotides matching TRBD1. The germline V gene encodes CDR1 SNHLY and CDR2 FYNNEI. The CDR3 totals 12 residues. The CDR3 spells CASSETGTELLF. For the CDR3, the DNA is TGTGCCAGCAGTGAAACGGGGACAGAATTACTTTTT.

The gene calls are TRBV6-5 and TRBJ1-2; 7 bases are shared with TRBD1. The germline V gene has CDR1 MNHEY and CDR2 SVGAGI. There are 12 residues in the CDR3. CDR3 bases: TGTGCAAGCGAGGGGGCGGTAGGTGGCTACACCTTC. This encodes CASEGAVGGYTF.

This clone appeared once. Additional DNA sequences in this sample encode the identical CDR3. V usage is TRBV28 and J usage is TRBJ2-5; 9 nucleotides align to TRBD2. Unmatched junction bases numbered 3, after V lost 3 bases and J lost 4 bases. The length of the CDR3 is 14 residues. CDR1 and CDR2 from the germline V gene are MDHEN and SYDVKM. CDR3 nucleotide sequence: TGTGCCAGCAGTTTCGGCGGGGGGGTAGAGACCCAGTACTTC. Protein product: CASSFGGGVETQYF.

The chain is built from TRBV27 and TRBJ2-5; no definite D call. The CDR3 extends over 13 amino acids. V was clipped by 3 bases and J by 7 bases, with 12 bases between them. Germline V gene lookup returns CDR1 MNHEY and CDR2 SMNVEV (reference sequence). In DNA, the CDR3 is TGTGCCAGCAGTTTTAATCTAGGCGGGACCCAGTACTTC. Protein: CASSFNLGGTQYF.

CDR3 DNA: TGCGCCAGCAGCCAGACGGGAACAGATACGCAGTATTTT. It translates to CASSQTGTDTQYF. The genes are TRBV4-1 and TRBJ2-3, with TRBD2 as a possible D gene (5 bases). The CDR3 covers 13 residues. Between the trimmed V and J ends, which lost 3 bases and 3 bases, there was a span of 7 bases. The germline V gene encodes CDR1 MGHRA and CDR2 YSYEKL.

By share, this clone ranks as medium-sized. The chain carries TRBV13 and TRBJ1-2, with D tentatively TRBD1 (6 bases). The CDR3 is 16 amino acids. CDR1 and CDR2 (germline): PRHDT, FYEKMQ (reference sequence). Trimming took off 5 bases at V and 4 bases at J, with 20 bases between the two ends. The CDR3 sequence: CASSRAPARDTYGYTF. CDR3 DNA: TGTGCCAGCAGCCGGGCCCCGGCCCGGGACACCTATGGCTACACCTTC.

This clone was picked up one time. J is TRBJ2-2 and V is TRBV6-5; TRBD1 might be the D (6 bases). CDR3 length: 16 residues. The germline V gene has CDR1 MNHEY and CDR2 SVGAGI. The ends were cut back, 3 bases at V and 2 bases at J, with 13 bases in the middle. The CDR3 bases are TGTGCCAGCAGTTATTTTGGGACATCTAACACCGGGGAGCTGTTTTTT. Amino acids: CASSYFGTSNTGELFF.